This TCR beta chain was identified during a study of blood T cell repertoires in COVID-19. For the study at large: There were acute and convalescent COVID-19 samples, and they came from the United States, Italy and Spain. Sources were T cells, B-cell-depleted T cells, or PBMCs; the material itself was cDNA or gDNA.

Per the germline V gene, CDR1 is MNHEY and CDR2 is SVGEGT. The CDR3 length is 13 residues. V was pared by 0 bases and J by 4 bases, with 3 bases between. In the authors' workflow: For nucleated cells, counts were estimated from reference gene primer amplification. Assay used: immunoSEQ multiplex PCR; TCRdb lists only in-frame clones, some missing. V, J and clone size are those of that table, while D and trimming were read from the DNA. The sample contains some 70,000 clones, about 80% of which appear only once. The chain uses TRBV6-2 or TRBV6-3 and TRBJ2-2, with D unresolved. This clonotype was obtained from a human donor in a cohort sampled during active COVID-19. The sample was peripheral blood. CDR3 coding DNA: TGTGCCAGCAGTTACTCGAGCACCGGGGAGCTGTTTTTT. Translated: CASSYSSTGELFF.